This T cell receptor beta chain was recovered during a study of regulatory T cells in long-lasting Graves disease. Time point of the sample: persistent/refractory GD, antithyroid drugs over 5 years with positive TRAb. TCR sequences were obtained from RNA taken from PBMCs. The CDR3 extends over 14 amino acids. Trimming at V came to 6 bases and at J to 5 bases, leaving 7 bases not matched to a gene. Study-wide findings and caveats: Tissue studied was limited to peripheral blood, excluding thyroid tissue. Persistent Graves' cases showed lower TCR diversity than newly diagnosed cases.

This clonotype came up many times. Antigen: not known. To make TCR beta libraries, researchers used iRepertoire HTBI primers and Arm-PCR of CDR3 regions. TCRdb analysed the multiplex PCR reads with MiXCR anew, one entry per CDR3 protein. The sample includes about 460,000 distinct CDR3 sequences, approximately 23% of them seen just once. The TCR sequence derives from a female donor with Graves disease. This chain uses TRBV12-3 or TRBV12-4 with TRBJ2-7; TRBD2 aligns across 10 bases. The source material was peripheral blood mononuclear cells (PBMCs), sampled when the disease was refractory, from a patient treated with antithyroid drugs. The CDR3 here is CASSASGRDHEQYF. The CDR3 coding sequence is TGTGCCAGCAGCGCAAGCGGGAGGGATCACGAGCAGTACTTC.